These 27 T cell receptor beta chains came from one sample sequenced in a study of cytomegalovirus exposure and HLA in healthy donors. PCR was performed using 60 Vbeta and 13 Jbeta primers. This table comes from immunoSEQ multiplex PCR, and its TCRdb copy is limited to in-frame clones, with some not included. Of more than 150,000 clones listed, just over 75% are singletons. Sequencing input: PBMCs. The receptors were gathered from a man in his forties or fifties in good health and CMV-seronegative.

This clone was recorded once. The chain recombines TRBV7-9 with TRBJ2-7, with a tentative D call TRBD2 (6 bases). The CDR3 totals 16 residues. The V gene's germline CDR1 is SEHNR and CDR2 FQNEAQ (reference sequence). V was pared by 4 bases and J by 2 bases, with 18 bases between. In DNA form, the CDR3 reads TGTGCCAGCAGCTCTGAGGGACTGACGTCAACCTACGAGCAGTACTTC. This translates into CASSSEGLTSTYEQYF.

In its sample, this clone was seen a few times. The rearrangement joins TRBV5-1 to TRBJ1-1; D gene unclear. Germline loops: CDR1 SGHRS, CDR2 YFSETQ. V shed 1 base and J shed 6 bases, with 10 bases lying between them. The CDR3 spans 13 residues. CDR3 loop: CASSLHLASEAFF. The CDR3 bases are TGCGCCAGCAGCTTGCACCTAGCCTCTGAAGCTTTCTTT.

The rearrangement uses TRBV4-1 and TRBJ2-7; a weak D match, TRBD1 (6 bases). Germline V gene data show CDR1 as MGHRA and CDR2 as YSYEKL. V was pared by 4 bases and J by 3 bases, with 16 bases between. The CDR3 spans 15 residues. The CDR3 sequence: CASSLQGSMGYEQYF. The CDR3 DNA sequence: TGCGCCAGCAGCCTCCAGGGGTCAATGGGCTACGAGCAGTACTTC.

The chain couples TRBV18 to TRBJ2-1, with 12 positions matching TRBD2. Germline lookup yields CDR1 KGHSH and CDR2 LQKENI. CDR3 size: 19 residues. The V and J ends lost 4 bases and 6 bases, in that order; junction bases with no gene match: 16. CDR3 sequence reads: CASSQTSGRSDRMGNEQFF. The CDR3 DNA reads as TGTGCCAGCTCACAAACTAGCGGGAGGTCGGATCGGATGGGCAATGAGCAGTTCTTC.

CDR3 protein: CASGAGVMVFGEKLFF. The CDR3 DNA reads TGTGCCAGCGGGGCAGGCGTGATGGTTTTTGGTGAAAAACTGTTTTTT. This rearrangement joins TRBV5-6 to TRBJ1-4; D possibly corresponds to TRBD1 (5 bases). CDR3 length: 16 amino acids. Germline V gives CDR1 SGHDT, CDR2 YYEEEE. The V end was cut by 7 bases, the J end by 7 bases, with 23 bases between. The entire variable domain, with the rest obtained from reference TRBV5-6 and TRBJ1-4, is as follows: DAGVTQSPTHLIKTRGQQVTLRCSPKSGHDTVSWYQQALGQGPQFIFQYYEEEERQRGNFPDRFSGHQFPNYSSELNVNALLLGDSALYLCASGAGVMVFGEKLFFGSGTQLSVL.

The CDR3 DNA reads as TGTGCCACCAGCAGCCCCGGAGGGTTGAATTCACCCCTCCACTTT. This encodes CATSSPGGLNSPLHF. The chain employs TRBV15 and TRBJ1-6; D unclear. From germline, CDR1 is LNHNV and CDR2 YYDKDF (reference sequence). The germline V and J ends were trimmed by 3 bases and 7 bases, with 13 bases remaining between them. The CDR3 has 15 residues.

The chain is built from TRBV5-5 and TRBJ1-2, with 7 bases lining up with TRBD1. This CDR3 has 14 amino acids. Unmatched junction bases numbered 9, after V lost 4 bases and J lost 6 bases. CDR1 and CDR2 (germline): SGHKS, YYEKEE (reference sequence). CDR3 region: CASSPLSGGHGYTF. CDR3 coding DNA: TGTGCCAGCAGCCCCCTGTCAGGGGGACATGGCTACACCTTC.

A word on this clone: This same CDR3 is encoded by further DNA sequences in the sample. V and J are TRBV7-8 and TRBJ2-7, with D perhaps matching TRBD1 (5 bases). There are 14 residues in the CDR3. The V end lost 2 bases, the J end lost 2 bases, and 10 bases lay between the germline ends. The germline gives CDR1 SGHVS, CDR2 FQNEAQ. The CDR3 sequence: CASSLRGGPYEQYF. The CDR3 bases are TGTGCCAGCAGCTTAAGGGGCGGTCCCTACGAGCAGTACTTC.

The rearrangement links TRBV19 to TRBJ1-5, with D perhaps matching TRBD1 (5 bases). CDR3 size: 13 residues. V dropped 9 bases and J dropped 7 bases, with 16 bases sitting between them. In germline, CDR1 is LNHDA, CDR2 SQIVND (reference sequence). The CDR3 region is CASIGGVRQPQHF. The CDR3 nucleotides are TGTGCCAGCATCGGAGGGGTCAGGCAGCCCCAGCATTTT.

The chain has TRBV2 and TRBJ1-1; 7 nucleotides align to TRBD1. Germline V gives CDR1 SNHLY, CDR2 FYNNEI. Trimming removed 6 bases from V and 1 base from J; junction bases left unmatched: 5. This CDR3 spans 14 amino acids. The CDR3 here is CASRLGQKNTEAFF. DNA of the CDR3: TGTGCCAGCAGGTTGGGACAGAAGAACACTGAAGCTTTCTTT.

This clone was observed a few times. V is TRBV6-1 and J is TRBJ1-5, with D perhaps TRBD1 (5 bases). Germline CDR1 and CDR2: MNHNS and SASEGT. V was trimmed by 5 bases and J by 3 bases, leaving 14 bases between them. CDR3 size: 15 residues. The CDR3: CASSPWGVDNQPQHF. CDR3 DNA: TGTGCCAGCAGTCCATGGGGGGTGGACAATCAGCCCCAGCATTTT.

The rearrangement uses TRBV7-8 and TRBJ2-5; D call uncertain. The DNA end favors TRBJ2-7, so the J call may be wrong. Germline-derived CDR1 and CDR2 are SGHVS and FQNEAQ. The CDR3 spans 12 residues. The CDR3 spells CASSQNSYEQYF. The CDR3 DNA follows: TGTGCCAGCAGCCAAAATTCCTACGAGCAGTACTTC.

The chain is built from TRBV4-1 and TRBJ1-2, with D uncertain. Germline CDR1 reads MGHRA; CDR2 reads YSYEKL. This CDR3 contains 15 residues. With 3 bases removed from V and 6 bases from J, the gap between germline ends came to 17 bases. The CDR3 bases are TGCGCCAGCAGCCACTCTAAGAACAGCAACCATGGCTACACCTTC. This sequence encodes CASSHSKNSNHGYTF.

This rearrangement joins TRBV7-9 to TRBJ2-7, with 12 bases fitting TRBD2. There are 18 residues in the CDR3. Germline values: CDR1 SEHNR, CDR2 FQNEAQ (reference sequence). Losses at the gene ends were 2 bases for V and 3 bases for J; bases not matched to a gene: 11. CDR3 nucleotide sequence: TGTGCCAGCAGCTTAATCTCCCTAGCGGGAGGGAACTTCTACGAGCAGTACTTC. Its translation: CASSLISLAGGNFYEQYF.

V usage is TRBV27 and J usage is TRBJ2-1; D gene unclear. Looked up from germline, CDR1 is MNHEY and CDR2 is SMNVEV (reference sequence). V lost 1 base, J lost 9 bases, and 7 bases lay in between. There are 12 residues in the CDR3. The CDR3 DNA reads TGTGCCAGCAGTTTATTTAGTGGTGAGCAGTTCTTC. As protein: CASSLFSGEQFF.

The rearrangement links TRBV6-5 to TRBJ2-1, with 10 bases matching TRBD2. The V gene's germline CDR1 is MNHEY and CDR2 SVGAGI. V was clipped by 7 bases and J by 5 bases; unmatched bases: 8. This CDR3 has 15 amino acids. The CDR3 loop is CASTLAGDPHNEQFF. CDR3 nucleotides: TGTGCCAGCACCCTAGCGGGAGATCCTCACAATGAGCAGTTCTTC.

This clone appeared once. V gene TRBV4-1 combines with J gene TRBJ1-2; the D gene is possibly TRBD1 (6 bases). Deletions cut 4 bases from V and 0 bases from J, with 15 bases between. This CDR3 is 16 amino acids long. The germline V gene has CDR1 MGHRA and CDR2 YSYEKL. In DNA, the CDR3 is TGCGCCAGCAGCCCGGGACAAGATAGAGCTAACTATGGCTACACCTTC. Encoded protein: CASSPGQDRANYGYTF.

The chain employs TRBV5-1 and TRBJ2-7, with TRBD2 matching 12 bases. J lost 5 bases, V lost 4 bases, and 4 bases had no gene match. In germline, CDR1 is SGHRS, CDR2 YFSETQ. The CDR3 extends over 14 amino acids. The CDR3 is CASSPTSGSHEQYV. The DNA for the CDR3 is TGCGCCAGCAGCCCGACTAGCGGGAGTCACGAGCAGTACGTC.

The chain is built from TRBV5-1 and TRBJ1-2; 7 bases map to TRBD1. Germline CDR1 and CDR2: SGHRS and YFSETQ. Trimming took 4 bases from V and 8 from J; bases not matched to a gene: 11. CDR3 size: 14 residues. CDR3 region: CASSLYLTGYGYTF. In nucleotides, the CDR3 is TGCGCCAGCAGCCTTTACCTGACAGGGTACGGCTACACCTTC. Full variable domain (outside the CDR3, taken from reference TRBV5-1 and TRBJ1-2): KAGVTQTPRYLIKTRGQQVTLSCSPISGHRSVSWYQQTPGQGLQFLFEYFSETQRNKGNFPGRFSGRQFSNSRSEMNVSTLELGDSALYLCASSLYLTGYGYTFGSGTRLTVV.

The chain is built from TRBV18 and TRBJ1-2; the D is unclear. Deletions cut 4 bases from V and 5 bases from J, with 17 bases between. Germline CDR1 KGHSH, CDR2 LQKENI. The CDR3 loop spans 15 amino acids. The CDR3 nucleotides are TGTGCCAGCTCACGGTCCCGACACGTTACTTATGGCTACACCTTC. Translation: CASSRSRHVTYGYTF.

This clone has only a few counts. Germline is not matched at one junction end, which may reflect a read error. The chain combines TRBV7-9 with TRBJ2-3, with TRBD2 as a possible D gene (5 bases). Germline loops: CDR1 SEHNR, CDR2 FQNEAQ (reference sequence). The CDR3 consists of 13 residues. The CDR3 nucleotides read TGTTCCAGCAGCCCCAAAGCGGCCGAAATTCAGTATTTT. Amino acid sequence: CSSSPKAAEIQYF. Variable domain in full (rest from reference TRBV7-9 and TRBJ2-3): DTGVSQNPRHKITKRGQNVTFRCDPISEHNRLYWYRQTLGQGPEFLTYFQNEAQLEKSRLLSDRFSAERPKGSFSTLEIQRTEQGDSAMYLCSSSPKAAEIQYFGPGTRLTVL.

The chain is built from TRBV9 and TRBJ1-2; TRBD1 might be the D (6 bases). The germline gives CDR1 SGDLS, CDR2 YYNGEE. The CDR3 covers 15 residues. V was shortened by 4 bases and J by 1 base, with 14 bases between the two germline ends. CDR3 sequence reads: CASSPGQNINYGYTF. CDR3 nucleotides: TGTGCCAGCAGCCCCGGACAGAACATTAACTATGGCTACACCTTC.

This clone was seen only a few times. The V gene is TRBV6-5, the J gene TRBJ2-2; 9 bases match TRBD2. Germline CDR1 and CDR2: MNHEY and SVGAGI. After removal of 6 bases from V and 0 bases from J, the junction contained 2 bases not matched to a gene. This CDR3 has 15 amino acids. CDR3 nucleotide sequence: TGTGCCAGCAGCCGACTAGCGGCGAACACCGGGGAGCTGTTTTTT. Its protein product is CASSRLAANTGELFF.

The V gene is TRBV2, the J gene TRBJ2-1, with 7 bases lining up with TRBD2. The length of the CDR3 is 12 residues. The junction had 7 bases not matched to a gene; V was cut back by 2 bases and J by 15 bases. CDR1 SNHLY and CDR2 FYNNEI come from the germline V gene. This CDR3 reads CASSEFVTSPFF. The CDR3 nucleotides read TGTGCCAGCAGTGAATTTGTGACTAGCCCGTTCTTC. Using reference TRBV2 and TRBJ2-1 for the parts outside the CDR3, the full variable domain is EPEVTQTPSHQVTQMGQEVILRCVPISNHLYFYWYRQILGQKVEFLVSFYNNEISEKSEIFDDQFSVERPDGSNFTLKIRSTKLEDSAMYFCASSEFVTSPFFGPGTRLTVL.

CDR3 sequence reads: CASSQAGTGTSGYTF. DNA for the CDR3: TGTGCCAGCAGCCAAGCTGGGACAGGGACTTCTGGCTACACCTTC. The chain is built from TRBV4-2 and TRBJ1-2; 9 positions match TRBD1. CDR3 length: 15 amino acids. V shed 1 base and J 7 bases; nucleotides not matched to a gene: 7. CDR1 and CDR2 (germline): LGHNA, YNFKEQ.

The CDR3: CASSEGQGINYGYTF. In nucleotides, the CDR3 is TGCGCCAGCAGCGAGGGACAGGGGATAAACTATGGCTACACCTTC. The chain recombines TRBV5-1 with TRBJ1-2; TRBD1 aligns across 10 bases. The length of the CDR3 is 15 residues. J gave up 2 bases and V 4 bases, and 5 bases lay outside the gene matches. The germline V gene encodes CDR1 SGHRS and CDR2 YFSETQ.

DNA of the CDR3: TGTGCCAGCAGCTCCCGGAGTACTGAGCAGTTCTTC. Its protein is CASSSRSTEQFF. The rearrangement uses TRBV7-3 and TRBJ2-1; D is undetermined. The CDR3 contains 12 residues. Trimming removed 4 bases at V and 9 bases at J, with 10 bases between. Germline CDR1 and CDR2: SGHTA and FQGTGA.